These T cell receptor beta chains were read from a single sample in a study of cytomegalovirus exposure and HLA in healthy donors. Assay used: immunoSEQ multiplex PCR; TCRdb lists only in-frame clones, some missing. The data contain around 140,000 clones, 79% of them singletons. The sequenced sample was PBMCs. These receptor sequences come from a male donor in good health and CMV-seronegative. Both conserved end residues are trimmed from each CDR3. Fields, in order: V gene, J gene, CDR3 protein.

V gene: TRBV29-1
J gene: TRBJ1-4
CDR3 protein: SVLSGGDEKLF

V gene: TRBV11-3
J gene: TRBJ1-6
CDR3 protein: ASSPSRVGNSPLH

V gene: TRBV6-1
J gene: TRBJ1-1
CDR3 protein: ASWGQGLNTEAF

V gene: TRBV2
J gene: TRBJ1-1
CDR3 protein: ASRGDEAF

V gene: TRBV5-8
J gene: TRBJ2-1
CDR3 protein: ADRGGTSGYNEQF

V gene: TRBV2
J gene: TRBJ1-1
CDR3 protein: AMKLQGSNTEAF

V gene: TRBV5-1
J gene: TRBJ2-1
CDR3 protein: ASSLTRGGSYNEQF

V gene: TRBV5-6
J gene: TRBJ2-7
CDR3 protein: ASSAWTSGYEQY

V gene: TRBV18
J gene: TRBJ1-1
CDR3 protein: ASSPKTGHNTEAF

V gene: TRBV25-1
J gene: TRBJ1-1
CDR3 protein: ASLPGTRNTEAF

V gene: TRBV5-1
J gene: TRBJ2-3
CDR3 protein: ASSLLAGTDTQY

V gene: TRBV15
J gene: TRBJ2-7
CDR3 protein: ATSRDLGTAIYEQY

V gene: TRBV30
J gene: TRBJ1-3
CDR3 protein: AWSPPGGSGNTIY

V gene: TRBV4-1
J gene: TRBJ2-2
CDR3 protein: ASSRPGGPGELF

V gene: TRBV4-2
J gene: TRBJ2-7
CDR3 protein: ASSQGEYRAYEQY

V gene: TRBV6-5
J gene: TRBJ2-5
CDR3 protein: ASSYRRVGETQY

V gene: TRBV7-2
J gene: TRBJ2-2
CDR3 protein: ASSPRGGGTYHGELF

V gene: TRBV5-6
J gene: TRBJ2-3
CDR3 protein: ASSSPGGTQY

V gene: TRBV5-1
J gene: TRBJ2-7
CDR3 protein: ASSLPGASSYEQY

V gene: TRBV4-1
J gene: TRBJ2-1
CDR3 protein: ASSEGGAEINEQF

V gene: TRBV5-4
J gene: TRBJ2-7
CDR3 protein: ASSLGGLASNYEQY

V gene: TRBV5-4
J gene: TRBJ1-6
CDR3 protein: ASSFGGQGNSPLH

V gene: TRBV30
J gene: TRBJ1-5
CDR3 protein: AWSDRAGGINQPQH

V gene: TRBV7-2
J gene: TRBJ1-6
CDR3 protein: ASSRDRGRSPLH

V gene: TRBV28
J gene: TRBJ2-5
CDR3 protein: ASSSGQQETQY

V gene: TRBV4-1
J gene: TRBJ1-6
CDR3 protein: ASSRPSSRSPLH

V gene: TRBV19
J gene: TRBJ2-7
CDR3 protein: ASSLGGYSYEQY

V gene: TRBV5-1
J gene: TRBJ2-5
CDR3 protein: ASKTGMGETQY

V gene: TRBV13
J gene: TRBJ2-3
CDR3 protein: ASSTPTSSTQY

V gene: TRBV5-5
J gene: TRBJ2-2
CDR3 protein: ASSLYGGSGELF

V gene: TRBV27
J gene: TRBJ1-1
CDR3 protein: ASSSIWGRRDRENTEAF

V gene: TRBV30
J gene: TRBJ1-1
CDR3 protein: AWQRTGNTEAF

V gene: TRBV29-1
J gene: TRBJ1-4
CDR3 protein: SVASSGSNEKLF

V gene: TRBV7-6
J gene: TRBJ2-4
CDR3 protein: ASSLDRTPLTKNIQY

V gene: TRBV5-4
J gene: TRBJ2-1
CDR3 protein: ASSSQIGGPHSYNEQF

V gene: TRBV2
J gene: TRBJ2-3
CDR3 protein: ASKPGQGTDTQY

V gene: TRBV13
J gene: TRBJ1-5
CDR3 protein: ASSQDRGPPQH

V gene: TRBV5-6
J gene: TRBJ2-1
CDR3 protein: ASRPAGGSYNEQF

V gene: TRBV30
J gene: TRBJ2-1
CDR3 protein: AWTRGAYNEQF

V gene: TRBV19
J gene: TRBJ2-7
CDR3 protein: ASTERGNSYEQY

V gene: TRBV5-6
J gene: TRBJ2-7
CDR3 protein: ASSLKGEDEQY

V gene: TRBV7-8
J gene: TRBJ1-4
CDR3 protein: ASSWITQGANEKLF

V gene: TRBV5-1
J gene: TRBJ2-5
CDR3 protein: ASSFGGAQETQY

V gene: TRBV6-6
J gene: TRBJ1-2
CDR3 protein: ASSRQGSNGYT

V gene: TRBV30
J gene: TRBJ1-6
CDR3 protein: AWSYGDYNSPLH